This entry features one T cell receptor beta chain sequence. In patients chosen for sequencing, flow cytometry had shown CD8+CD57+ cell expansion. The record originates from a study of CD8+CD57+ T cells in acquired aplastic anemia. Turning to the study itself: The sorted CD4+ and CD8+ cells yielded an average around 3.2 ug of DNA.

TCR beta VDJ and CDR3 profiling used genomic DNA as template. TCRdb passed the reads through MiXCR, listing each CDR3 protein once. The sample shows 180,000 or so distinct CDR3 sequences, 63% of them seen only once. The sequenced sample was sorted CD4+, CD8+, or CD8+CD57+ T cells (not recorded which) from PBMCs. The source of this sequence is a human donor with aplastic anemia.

In DNA, the CDR3 is TGTGCCAGCAGCCTTGAGGGGGCGGTAAACACCATATATTTT. Amino acids: CASSLEGAVNTIYF. V gene TRBV2 combines with J gene TRBJ1-3, with 7 bases that match TRBD1. CDR1 is SNHLY and CDR2 is FYNNEI in the germline V gene. V trimming: 6 bases; J trimming: 6 bases; junction bases outside the gene matches: 8. The length of the CDR3 is 14 residues.